This TCR beta chain stems from a study of CD8+CD57+ T cells in acquired aplastic anemia. Study-level information: The average for DNA from sorted CD4+ and CD8+ cells was 3 to 3.5 ug.

With respect to this clonotype: Its specificity is not known.

Template material for TCR beta VDJ and CDR3 profiling consisted of genomic DNA. TCRdb reprocessed the reads via MiXCR and lists one record per CDR3 protein. The sample has 160,000 or so distinct CDR3 sequences, around 52% seen once; the top ten hold about 30%. Trimming cost V 5 bases and J 2 bases, with 19 bases left between them. The germline V gene encodes CDR1 DFQATT and CDR2 SNEGSKA (reference sequence). This CDR3 spans 16 amino acids. Sequencing involved patients with CD8+CD57+ cell expansion previously shown by flow cytometry. There were no patients without severe acquired aplastic anemia. Notes on the study in general: Almost 30 sequences, all CD8+ CDR3, were shared between patients and controls.

Input material: sorted CD4+, CD8+, or CD8+CD57+ T cells (not recorded which) from PBMCs. The clonotype was recovered from a human donor with aplastic anemia. The chain links TRBV20-1 to TRBJ1-5; D is perhaps TRBD1 (5 bases). The CDR3 is CSAYGIGTYGNQPQHF. For the CDR3, the DNA is TGCAGTGCTTACGGAATAGGGACCTATGGCAATCAGCCCCAGCATTTT.